This T cell receptor beta chain was observed in a study of T-cell reconstitution after alpha-beta-depleted transplantation in children (dated by TCRdb to the mid-2010s). Looking at the study overall: Using TCR repertoire profiling, the study quantitatively followed how T-cell immune reconstitution unfolded in children after TCRalphabeta/CD19-depleted allogeneic hematopoietic cell transplantation.

Libraries were constructed by PCR. The listed sequencing device is Illumina HiSeq 2500. TCR library preparation used molecular barcoding, with unique molecular identifiers applied to normalize quantification of the TCRbeta repertoire. TCRdb handled the public reads itself, with Q25 trimming in fastp and clone calling in MiXCR, and kept productive beta chains. Every CDR3 protein is listed once, alongside the most common genes and DNA of its rows. The sample contains under 350,000 distinct CDR3 sequences, approximately 9.6% of them found a single time. The ten most abundant clones make up about a tenth of the sample. This clonotype was detected a few times. No cognate antigen has been identified for it. Base qualities were left out, and no much larger clone turns up one base away. The receptor was derived from a human donor who donated a stem cell graft to a child with SCID. The specimen comprised PBMCs from the stem cell graft donor, sampled from the stem cell graft.

Here is the DNA: TGCAGTGCGGAACAGGGGGCGTCCTACGAGCAGTACTTC. Translated, it gives CSAEQGASYEQYF. The sequence links TRBV20-1 to TRBJ2-7; 9 of the junction bases match TRBD1. Its CDR3 holds 13 amino acids, cysteine through phenylalanine. The entry retains the CDR3 DNA only, 39 bases that are in frame from base 1. The germline V gene (reference sequence) yields DFQATT for CDR1 and SNEGSKA for CDR2. V loses 6 bases at its end and J loses 1 base; junction bases beyond the gene matches: 4.